The sequence of this T cell receptor (beta chain) was determined in a study of response to subunit inactivated influenza vaccine. Study findings and constraints: A suggestion made by the authors is that each seasonal influenza vaccination recruits few new T cells.

This clonotype has at least ten counts. Its target is unknown. V lost 8 bases to trimming and J lost 4 bases, with 10 bases between them. CDR3 size: 12 residues. Germline V gives CDR1 ENHRY, CDR2 SYGVKD. TCRdb reprocessed the RT-PCR reads via MiXCR and lists one record per CDR3 protein. In the table there are roughly 160,000 distinct CDR3 sequences, about 11% of which are singletons. The sequence came from a man aged 50-59 years who received an inactivated influenza vaccine. This chain joins TRBV10-3 and TRBJ2-3; D call uncertain. The specimen comprised non-naive T cells sorted from PBMCs, sampled around seven weeks after vaccination. CDR3 nucleotide sequence: TGTGCCATCGCTGGAGATTCAGATACGCAGTATTTT. Translating gives CAIAGDSDTQYF.